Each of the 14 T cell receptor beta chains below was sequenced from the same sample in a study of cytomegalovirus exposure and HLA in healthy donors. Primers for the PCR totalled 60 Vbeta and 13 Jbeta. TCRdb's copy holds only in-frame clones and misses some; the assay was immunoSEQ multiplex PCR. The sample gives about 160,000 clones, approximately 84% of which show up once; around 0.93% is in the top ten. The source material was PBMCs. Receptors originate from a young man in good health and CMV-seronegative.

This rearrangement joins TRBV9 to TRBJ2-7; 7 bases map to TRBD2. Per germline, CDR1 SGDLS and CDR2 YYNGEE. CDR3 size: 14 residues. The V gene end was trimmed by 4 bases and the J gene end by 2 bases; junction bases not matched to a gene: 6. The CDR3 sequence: CASSPREGTYEQYF. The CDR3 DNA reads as TGTGCCAGCAGCCCTAGGGAGGGCACCTACGAGCAGTACTTC.

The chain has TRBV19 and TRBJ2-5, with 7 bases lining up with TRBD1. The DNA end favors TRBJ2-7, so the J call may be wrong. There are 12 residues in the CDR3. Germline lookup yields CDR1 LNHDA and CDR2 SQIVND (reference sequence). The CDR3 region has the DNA TGTGCCAGTAGTAACAGGGGTGGCGAGCAGTACTTC. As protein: CASSNRGGEQYF.

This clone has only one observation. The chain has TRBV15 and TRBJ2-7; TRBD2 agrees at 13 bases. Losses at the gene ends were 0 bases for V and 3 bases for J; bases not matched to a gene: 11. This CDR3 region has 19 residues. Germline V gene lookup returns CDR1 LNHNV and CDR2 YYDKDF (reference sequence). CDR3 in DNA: TGTGCCACCAGCAGAGATCGGAGGACTAGCGGGAGTCGACGCTACGAGCAGTACTTC. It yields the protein CATSRDRRTSGSRRYEQYF.

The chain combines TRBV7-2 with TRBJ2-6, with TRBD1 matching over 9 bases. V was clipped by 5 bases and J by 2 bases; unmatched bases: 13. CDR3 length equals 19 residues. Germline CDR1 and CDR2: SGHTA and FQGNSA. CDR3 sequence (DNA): TGTGCCAGCAGCCTCACCGGGACAGGGAGGCTGCCTGGGGCCAACGTCCTGACTTTC. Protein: CASSLTGTGRLPGANVLTF. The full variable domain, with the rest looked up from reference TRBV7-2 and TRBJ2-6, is GAGVSQSPSNKVTEKGKDVELRCDPISGHTALYWYRQSLGQGLEFLIYFQGNSAPDKSGLPSDRFSAERTGGSVSTLTIQRTQQEDSAVYLCASSLTGTGRLPGANVLTFGAGSRLTVL.

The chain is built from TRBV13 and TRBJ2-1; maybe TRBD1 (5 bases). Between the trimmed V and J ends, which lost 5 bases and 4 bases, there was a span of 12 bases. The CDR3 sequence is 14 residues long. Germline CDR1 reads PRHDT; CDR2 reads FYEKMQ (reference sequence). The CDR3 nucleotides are TGTGCCAGCAGCCCAGGTAGGGGTTACAATGAGCAGTTCTTC. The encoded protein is CASSPGRGYNEQFF.

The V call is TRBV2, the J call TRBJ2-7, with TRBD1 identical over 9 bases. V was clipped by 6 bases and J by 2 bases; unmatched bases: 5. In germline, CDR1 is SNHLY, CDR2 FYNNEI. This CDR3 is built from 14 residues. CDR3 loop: CASRGQGTTYEQYF. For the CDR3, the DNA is TGTGCCAGCAGAGGACAGGGGACAACCTACGAGCAGTACTTC.

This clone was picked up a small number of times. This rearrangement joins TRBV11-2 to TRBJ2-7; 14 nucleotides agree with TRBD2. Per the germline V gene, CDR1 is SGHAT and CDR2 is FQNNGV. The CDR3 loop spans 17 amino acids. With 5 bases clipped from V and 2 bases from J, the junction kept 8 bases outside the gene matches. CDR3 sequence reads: CASSTGTSGGRTYEQYF. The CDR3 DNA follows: TGTGCCAGCAGCACGGGGACTAGCGGGGGTAGGACCTACGAGCAGTACTTC.

The CDR3 bases are TGTGCCTGGATTGGGACAGGGGGACCCTACGAGCAGTACTTC. This codes for CAWIGTGGPYEQYF. This rearrangement joins TRBV30 to TRBJ2-5, with 11 bases aligning to TRBD1. The J call is in doubt because the DNA end fits TRBJ2-7 better. Germline V gives CDR1 GTSNPN, CDR2 SVGIG (reference sequence). This CDR3 has 14 residues.

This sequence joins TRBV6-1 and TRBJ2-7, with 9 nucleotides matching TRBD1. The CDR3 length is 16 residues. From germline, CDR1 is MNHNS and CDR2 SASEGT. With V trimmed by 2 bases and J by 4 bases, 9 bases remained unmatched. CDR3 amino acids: CASSERGTGKRYEQYF. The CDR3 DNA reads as TGTGCCAGCAGTGAACGTGGGACAGGGAAGAGGTACGAGCAGTACTTC.

The CDR3 protein is CASKIAGIYGYTF. Here the CDR3 DNA reads TGTGCCAGTAAGATCGCAGGGATCTATGGCTACACCTTC. V gene TRBV19 combines with J gene TRBJ1-2, with a tentative D call TRBD1 (5 bases). This CDR3 is built from 13 residues. Germline loops: CDR1 LNHDA, CDR2 SQIVND (reference sequence). Trimming pared 7 bases from V and 4 bases from J, leaving 13 bases between.

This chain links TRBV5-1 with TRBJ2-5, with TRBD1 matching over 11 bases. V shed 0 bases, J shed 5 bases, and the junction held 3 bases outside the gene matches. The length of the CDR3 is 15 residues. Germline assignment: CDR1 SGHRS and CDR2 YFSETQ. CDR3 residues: CASSLGDRGSETQYF. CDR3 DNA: TGCGCCAGCAGCTTGGGGGACAGGGGGAGCGAGACCCAGTACTTC.

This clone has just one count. The CDR3 reads CASSSLGKGGKGEAFF. The CDR3 DNA follows: TGTGCCAGCAGTTCCCTCGGGAAAGGGGGCAAGGGTGAAGCTTTCTTT. This chain links TRBV28 with TRBJ1-1, with TRBD1 matching 7 bases. CDR3 length equals 16 residues. Losses at the gene ends were 4 bases for V and 7 bases for J; bases not matched to a gene: 15. CDR1 is MDHEN and CDR2 is SYDVKM in the germline V gene.

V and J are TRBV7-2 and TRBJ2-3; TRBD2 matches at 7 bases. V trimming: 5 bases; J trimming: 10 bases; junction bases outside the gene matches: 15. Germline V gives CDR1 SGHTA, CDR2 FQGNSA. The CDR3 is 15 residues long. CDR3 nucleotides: TGTGCCAGCAGCCCTTCGACTAGCACCTCATCGGCGCAGTATTTT. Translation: CASSPSTSTSSAQYF.

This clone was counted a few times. This CDR3 reads CASSMPPGSDYEQYF. Here the CDR3 DNA reads TGTGCCAGCAGCATGCCGCCGGGGTCCGACTACGAGCAGTACTTC. The chain recombines TRBV5-4 with TRBJ2-7; D possibly corresponds to TRBD2 (5 bases). V was clipped by 4 bases and J by 3 bases, with 17 bases between them. This CDR3 is 15 amino acids long. The germline V gene has CDR1 SGHNT and CDR2 YYREEE (reference sequence).